The TCR beta chain under discussion was sequenced for a study of shared clonotypes between healthy human individuals. Researchers divided each subset's genomic DNA evenly across several immunoSEQ plates. Clones were sequenced by immunoSEQ multiplex PCR, and TCRdb holds only the in-frame ones, with some missing. The table records hundreds of thousands of clones, roughly 79% of them present only once. Sequenced input: PBMCs. The sequence derives from a woman aged 40 to 55 in good health. Some clones in this sample may be carry-over from other donors' samples.

This CDR3 reads CASSVAGGTGEPTGELFF. The CDR3 region has the DNA TGTGCCAGCAGCGTAGCCGGAGGAACGGGAGAACCCACCGGGGAGCTGTTTTTT. The gene calls are TRBV9 and TRBJ2-2, with TRBD2 as a possible D gene (6 bases). This CDR3 comprises 18 residues. Germline assignment: CDR1 SGDLS and CDR2 YYNGEE. Trimming removed 0 bases from V and 4 bases from J, with 19 bases in between.